This T cell receptor (beta chain) emerged from a study of blood T cell repertoires in COVID-19. Looking at the study overall: Sites across the United States, Italy and Spain contributed samples from acute and convalescent COVID-19.

The CDR3 covers 15 residues. CDR1 and CDR2 from the germline V gene are SNHLY and FYNNEI. J gave up 3 bases and V 6 bases, and 9 bases lay outside the gene matches. Profiling relied on immunoSEQ multiplex PCR, and the TCRdb table lists in-frame clones only, not all of them. The data show 130,000 to 150,000 clones, around four fifths seen once. The chain has TRBV2 and TRBJ2-7, with 9 bases matching TRBD1. The receptor was isolated from a woman aged 35 to 49 with active or convalescent COVID-19. Material: peripheral blood. The CDR3: CASSIPGQGVYEQYF. CDR3 nucleotides: TGTGCCAGCAGCATACCGGGACAGGGAGTCTACGAGCAGTACTTC.